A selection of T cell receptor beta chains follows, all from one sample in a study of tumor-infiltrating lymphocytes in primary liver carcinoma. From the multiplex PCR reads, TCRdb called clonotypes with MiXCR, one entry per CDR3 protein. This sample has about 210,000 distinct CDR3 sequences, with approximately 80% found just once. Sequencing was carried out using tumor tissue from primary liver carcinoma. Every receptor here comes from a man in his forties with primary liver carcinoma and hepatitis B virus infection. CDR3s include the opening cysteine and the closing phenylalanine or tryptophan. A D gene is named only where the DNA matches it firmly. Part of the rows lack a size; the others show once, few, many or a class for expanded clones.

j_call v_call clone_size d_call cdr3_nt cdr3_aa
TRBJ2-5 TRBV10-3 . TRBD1 TGTGCCATCAGCGACAGGGAAGAGACCCAGGACTTC CAISDREETQDF
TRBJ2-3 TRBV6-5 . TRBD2 TGTGCCAGCAGCACAGGACTAGCGGGAACGGATACGCAGTATTTT CASSTGLAGTDTQYF
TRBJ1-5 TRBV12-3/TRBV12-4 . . TGTGCCAGCAGTGGAAGGTACAGTGGGAATCAGCCCCAGCATTTT CASSGRYSGNQPQHF
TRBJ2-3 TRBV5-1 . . TGCGCCAGCAGCTTAGCGCAGGAGGACACAGATACGCAGTATTTT CASSLAQEDTDTQYF
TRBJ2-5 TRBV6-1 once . TGTGCCAGCAATGTTGGAGGCGGTGGGGAGACCCAGTACTTC CASNVGGGGETQYF
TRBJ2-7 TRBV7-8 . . TGTGCCAGCAGCGTAATCGCGGGGAGCAGGGGGAAACAGTACTTC CASSVIAGSRGKQYF
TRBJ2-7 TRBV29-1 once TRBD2 TGCAGCGTTTTGGGGACTACCTTCTACGAGCAGTACTTC CSVLGTTFYEQYF
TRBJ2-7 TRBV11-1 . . TGTGCCAGCAAGTCATCCCGGAACTCCTCCTACGAGCAGTACTTC CASKSSRNSSYEQYF
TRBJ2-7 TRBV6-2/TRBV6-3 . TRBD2 TGTGCCAGCATCCGCGGGGAAAGCGGGGCGTACGAGCAGTACTTC CASIRGESGAYEQYF
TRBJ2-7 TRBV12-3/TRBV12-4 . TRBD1 TGTGCCAGCACCCCCGGGACAGATGAACACGACCAGTACTTC CASTPGTDEHDQYF
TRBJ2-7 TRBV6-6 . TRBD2 TGTGCCAGCAGTCATCGAGCGGGAGCACCTACCTACGAGCAGTACTTC CASSHRAGAPTYEQYF
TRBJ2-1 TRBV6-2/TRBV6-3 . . TGTGCCATCAGTTACTCTACAGGATCGGATGAGCAGTTCTTC CAISYSTGSDEQFF
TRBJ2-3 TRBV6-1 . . TGTGCCAGTAGTGACACTGGCGGGGCAGATACGCAGTATTTT CASSDTGGADTQYF